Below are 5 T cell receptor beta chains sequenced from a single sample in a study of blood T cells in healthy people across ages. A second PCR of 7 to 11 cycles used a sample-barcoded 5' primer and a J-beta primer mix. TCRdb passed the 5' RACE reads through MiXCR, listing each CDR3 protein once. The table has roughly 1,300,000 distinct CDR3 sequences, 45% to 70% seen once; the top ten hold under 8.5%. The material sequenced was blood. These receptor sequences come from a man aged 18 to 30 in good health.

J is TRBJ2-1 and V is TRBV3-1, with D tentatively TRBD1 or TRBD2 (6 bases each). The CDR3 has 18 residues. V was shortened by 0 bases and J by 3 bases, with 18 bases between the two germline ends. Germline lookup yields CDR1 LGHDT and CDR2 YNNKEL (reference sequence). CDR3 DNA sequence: TGTGCCAGCAGCCAAGATATCGGTGGGGGGCCGTACTACAATGAGCAGTTCTTC. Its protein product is CASSQDIGGGPYYNEQFF.

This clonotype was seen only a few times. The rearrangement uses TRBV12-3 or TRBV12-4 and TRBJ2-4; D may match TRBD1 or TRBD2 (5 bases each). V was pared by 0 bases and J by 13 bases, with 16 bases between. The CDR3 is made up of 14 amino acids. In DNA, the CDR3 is TGTGCCAGCAGTTTAGCGGGGACCGCTGGGGAGCAGTACTTC. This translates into CASSLAGTAGEQYF.

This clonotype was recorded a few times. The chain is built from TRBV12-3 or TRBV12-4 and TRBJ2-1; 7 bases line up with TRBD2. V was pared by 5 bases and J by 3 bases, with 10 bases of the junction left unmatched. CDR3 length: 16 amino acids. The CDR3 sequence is CASSRGAGVGYNEQFF. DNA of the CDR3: TGTGCCAGCAGTCGAGGGGCGGGAGTAGGCTACAATGAGCAGTTCTTC.

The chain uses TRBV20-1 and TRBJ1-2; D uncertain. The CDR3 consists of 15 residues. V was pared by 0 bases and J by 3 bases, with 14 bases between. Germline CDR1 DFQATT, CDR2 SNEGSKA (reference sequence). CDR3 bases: TGCAGTGCTAGAGATCTCGGCAGATCCGACTATGGCTACACCTTC. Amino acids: CSARDLGRSDYGYTF.

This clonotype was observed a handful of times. The CDR3 DNA reads TGTGCCAGCAGCCAAGAAGAGGGTCTCGCCGGGTGGACGCAGTATTTT. Encoded protein: CASSQEEGLAGWTQYF. The chain uses TRBV4-2 and TRBJ2-3, with D possibly matching TRBD2 (5 bases). The CDR3 runs to 16 residues. V was clipped by 0 bases and J by 9 bases, with 19 bases between them. CDR1 LGHNA and CDR2 YNFKEQ come from the germline V gene.